The source of this T cell receptor (beta chain) is a study of metastatic and nonmetastatic thyroid tumors. About the study: Malignant thyroid and benign thyroid patients provided blood and tumor or nodule tissue whose repertoires were compared.

The CDR3 is made up of 13 amino acids. Trimming shortened V by 3 bases and J by 3 bases, and 7 bases separated the two germline ends. Germline-derived CDR1 and CDR2 are SGHRS and YFSETQ. Worth noting for this clone: The antigen remains undetermined.

Patients underwent thyroid surgery, and none had received any treatment before it. In the authors' workflow: Differences in CDR3 between clinicopathological groups were drawn on to build a classifier intended to discriminate distant-metastatic papillary thyroid cancer patients. TCRdb reprocessed the PCR reads using MiXCR. TCRdb assigned the V and J calls; the authors' analysis was not used. Of fewer than 20,000 clones in the sample, roughly 24% were seen once. Study results and caveats: Reported TCR beta diversity, measured in blood and tumor, was significantly higher for malignant thyroid tumors than for benign nodules.

The clonotype originates from a female donor with papillary thyroid cancer or a benign thyroid nodule (not recorded which). Some clones in this sample may be carry-over from other donors' samples. V is TRBV5-1 and J is TRBJ2-1; D is possibly TRBD1 (6 bases). Material: adjacent normal tissue. The CDR3: CASSWDIYNEQFF. CDR3 sequence (DNA): TGCGCCAGCAGCTGGGACATCTACAATGAGCAGTTCTTC.